The 32 T cell receptor beta chains below all came from one sample that was sequenced in a study of shared clonotypes between healthy human individuals (TCRdb year 2020). The library came from the immunoSEQ multiplex PCR assay. Imported from immuneACCESS, the table was reduced by TCRdb to in-frame sequences with V and J called. These copies leave out some clones; in studies compared against another copy, an unresolved V gene accounts for under half, and the cause of the remainder is not known. A total of about 2.3 million clones appear in this sample, around 90% of them only once. Approximately 0.41% of the sample is taken by the ten largest. Sequencing input: naive CD4+ T cells from PBMCs. According to the study, the label for this sample's cell subset or site signals: CD45RA+ positively selected. These receptors all come from a man younger than 30 in good health. Some clones in this sample may be carry-over from other donors' samples.

The chain is built from TRBV5-1 and TRBJ2-1, with no clear D. With 2 bases removed from V and 1 base from J, the gap between germline ends came to 10 bases. The CDR3 covers 15 residues. Per the germline V gene, CDR1 is SGHRS and CDR2 is YFSETQ. Written as DNA, the CDR3 is TGCGCCAGCAGCTTTTCAGCATCGTCCTACAATGAGCAGTTCTTC. Translating it yields CASSFSASSYNEQFF. The full variable domain, with the rest looked up from reference TRBV5-1 and TRBJ2-1, is KAGVTQTPRYLIKTRGQQVTLSCSPISGHRSVSWYQQTPGQGLQFLFEYFSETQRNKGNFPGRFSGRQFSNSRSEMNVSTLELGDSALYLCASSFSASSYNEQFFGPGTRLTVL.

The gene calls are TRBV28 and TRBJ2-3; 8 bases agree with TRBD2. The CDR3 is 16 amino acids. With V trimmed by 9 bases and J by 4 bases, 15 bases remained unmatched. The germline V gene encodes CDR1 MDHEN and CDR2 SYDVKM. This CDR3 reads CASTPRGTSVSDTQYF. The CDR3, as DNA: TGTGCCAGTACCCCACGAGGGACTAGTGTCTCAGATACGCAGTATTTT.

The chain has TRBV7-3 and TRBJ1-6; TRBD1 matches 7 bases. The germline V gene encodes CDR1 SGHTA and CDR2 FQGTGA. The CDR3 is 15 residues long. J lost 10 bases, V lost 1 base, and 7 bases had no gene match. Written as DNA, the CDR3 is TGTGCCAGCAGCTTAATGGCCAGGGGGAACTCACCCCTCCACTTT. This translates into CASSLMARGNSPLHF.

The chain couples TRBV11-3 to TRBJ2-1, with TRBD1 identical over 7 bases. J was trimmed by 0 bases and V by 5 bases; bases with no gene match: 4. Germline assignment: CDR1 SGHNT and CDR2 YENEEA. The CDR3 sequence is 15 residues long. This chain's CDR3 is CASSRAGGSYNEQFF. The CDR3 nucleotides read TGTGCCAGCAGCAGAGCAGGGGGCTCCTACAATGAGCAGTTCTTC. Combining the CDR3 with reference TRBV11-3 and TRBJ2-1 gives the whole variable domain EAGVVQSPRYKIIEKKQPVAFWCNPISGHNTLYWYLQNLGQGPELLIRYENEEAVDDSQLPKDRFSAERLKGVDSTLKIQPAELGDSAVYLCASSRAGGSYNEQFFGPGTRLTVL.

This clone was seen just once. The chain couples TRBV5-1 to TRBJ2-5, with TRBD1 matching over 10 bases. V trimming: 4 bases; J trimming: 2 bases; junction bases outside the gene matches: 5. The CDR3 sequence is 15 residues long. CDR1 is SGHRS, CDR2 YFSETQ, per germline. CDR3 in amino acids: CASSHGTGEQETQYF. Written as DNA, the CDR3 is TGCGCCAGCAGCCACGGGACAGGGGAACAAGAGACCCAGTACTTC.

This CDR3 is CASSYAGNNYGYTF. The CDR3 DNA reads as TGTGCCAGCAGTTACGCAGGGAACAACTATGGCTACACCTTC. The chain is built from TRBV6-6 and TRBJ1-2; possibly TRBD1 for D (5 bases). The CDR3 extends over 14 amino acids. Germline V gene data show CDR1 as MNHNY and CDR2 as SVGAGI (reference sequence). The V and J ends lost 2 bases and 2 bases respectively, with 9 bases between them.

V is TRBV21-1 and J is TRBJ2-7; TRBD2, the table's D call, was not compared with the DNA. TRBV21-1 is deemed a pseudogene. This CDR3 has 16 amino acids. CDR3: CASSKGASGSRYEQYF. Here the CDR3 DNA reads TGTGCCAGCAGCAAAGGGGCTAGCGGGAGTCGGTACGAGCAGTACTTC.

The chain combines TRBV23-1 with TRBJ1-4, with D perhaps TRBD1 (6 bases). TRBV23-1 is identified as an open reading frame with a role that is uncertain. This CDR3 has 22 amino acids. Trimming left V 2 bases short and J 0 bases short, with 28 bases between. In DNA, the CDR3 is TGCGCCAGCAGTCAAACCCGAGCCGAGCGCGACGGGGAGGGGGCAACTAATGAAAAACTGTTTTTT. It yields the protein CASSQTRAERDGEGATNEKLFF.

J is TRBJ2-3 and V is TRBV9; 7 positions agree with TRBD1. The CDR3 is made up of 15 amino acids. V lost 1 base, J lost 3 bases, and 5 bases stayed unmatched. Germline V gene lookup returns CDR1 SGDLS and CDR2 YYNGEE. The CDR3 reads CASSVRGRGTDTQYF. Here the CDR3 DNA reads TGTGCCAGCAGCGTAAGGGGGCGCGGGACAGATACGCAGTATTTT.

With regard to this clone: The sample holds other DNA sequences that translate to the same CDR3. The J gene is TRBJ2-3, the V gene TRBV28; D might be TRBD1 (6 bases). Germline CDR1 is MDHEN and CDR2 is SYDVKM. The V gene lost 3 bases and the J gene lost 6 bases, with 7 bases spanning the gap. This CDR3 is 12 amino acids long. This chain's CDR3 is CASSLGADTQYF. Written as DNA, the CDR3 is TGTGCCAGCAGTTTGGGGGCGGATACGCAGTATTTT.

The J gene is TRBJ2-1, the V gene TRBV11-2; 10 nucleotides align to TRBD2. J gave up 4 bases and V 1 base, and 4 bases lay outside the gene matches. Germline assignment: CDR1 SGHAT and CDR2 FQNNGV. This CDR3 contains 16 residues. The CDR3, as DNA: TGTGCCAGCAGCTTAGCCGGGACTAGCGCTTACAATGAGCAGTTCTTC. It is translated as CASSLAGTSAYNEQFF.

This clone appeared a single time. The chain carries TRBV6-1 and TRBJ2-1, with TRBD1 matching over 7 bases. This CDR3 is built from 15 residues. Germline V gene data show CDR1 as MNHNS and CDR2 as SASEGT. The V segment lost 8 bases and the J segment 4 bases; nucleotides outside the gene matches: 11. The CDR3 DNA sequence: TGTGCCAGCTTGATTTCGGGGACAGCTTACAATGAGCAGTTCTTC. This encodes CASLISGTAYNEQFF.

This sequence joins TRBV9 and TRBJ2-3; D uncertain. The CDR3 extends over 12 amino acids. The germline V gene encodes CDR1 SGDLS and CDR2 YYNGEE. The ends were cut back, 4 bases at V and 7 bases at J, with 10 bases in the middle. The CDR3 bases are TGTGCCAGCAGCCTTAACAGCTATACGCAGTATTTT. Its protein is CASSLNSYTQYF.

The V gene is TRBV6-5, the J gene TRBJ2-3; perhaps TRBD1 as D (6 bases). Trimming removed 5 bases at V and 0 bases at J, with 12 bases between. CDR1 is MNHEY and CDR2 is SVGAGI in the germline V gene. There are 15 residues in the CDR3. CDR3 in amino acids: CASSPRTVSTDTQYF. Written as DNA, the CDR3 is TGTGCCAGCAGTCCCAGGACAGTGAGCACAGATACGCAGTATTTT.

The chain combines TRBV28 with TRBJ2-7; D not resolved. Between the trimmed V and J ends, which lost 7 bases and 6 bases, there was a span of 19 bases. This CDR3 is 14 amino acids long. Germline values: CDR1 MDHEN, CDR2 SYDVKM. The CDR3 DNA reads TGTGCCAGCAACAACCGGTTTTTTCCCCTCGAGCAGTACTTC. It encodes CASNNRFFPLEQYF. Complete variable domain (other parts from reference TRBV28 and TRBJ2-7): DVKVTQSSRYLVKRTGEKVFLECVQDMDHENMFWYRQDPGLGLRLIYFSYDVKMKEKGDIPEGYSVSREKKERFSLILESASTNQTSMYLCASNNRFFPLEQYFGPGTRLTVT.

The chain carries TRBV5-1 and TRBJ2-1; D is perhaps TRBD1 (6 bases). Trimming removed 0 bases from V and 5 bases from J, with 9 bases in between. Germline V gives CDR1 SGHRS, CDR2 YFSETQ. The CDR3 is 14 amino acids. CDR3 sequence reads: CASSLGQDHNEQFF. The CDR3 region has the DNA TGCGCCAGCAGCTTGGGACAGGACCACAATGAGCAGTTCTTC.

The rearrangement joins TRBV6-5 to TRBJ1-6; TRBD1 matches 7 bases. The CDR3 consists of 15 residues. With V trimmed by 6 bases and J by 8 bases, 10 bases remained unmatched. The germline CDR1 and CDR2 sequences are MNHEY and SVGAGI. Written as DNA, the CDR3 is TGTGCCAGCAGCCGCTCCGGGACAGCCGATTCACCCCTCCACTTT. This gives the protein CASSRSGTADSPLHF.

This clone has only one observation. The chain links TRBV7-8 to TRBJ2-7, with D tentatively TRBD2 (5 bases). This CDR3 has 15 amino acids. V lost 5 bases, J lost 0 bases, and 14 bases lay in between. The germline CDR1 and CDR2 sequences are SGHVS and FQNEAQ. For the CDR3, the DNA is TGTGCCAGCAGCCCCCGAGGGTCTCACTCCTACGAGCAGTACTTC. Translating gives CASSPRGSHSYEQYF.

This rearrangement joins TRBV5-6 to TRBJ2-5; maybe TRBD1 (5 bases). Trimming left V 0 bases short and J 3 bases short, with 9 bases between. CDR3 size: 14 residues. Germline V CDR1 and CDR2: SGHDT, YYEEEE. For the CDR3, the DNA is TGTGCCAGCAGCTTGGTTGGGGCCGAAGAGACCCAGTACTTC. It is translated as CASSLVGAEETQYF.

The rearrangement uses TRBV6-6 and TRBJ1-5, with D perhaps matching TRBD1 (6 bases). The CDR3 length is 14 residues. Deletions cut 11 bases from V and 3 bases from J, with 17 bases between. Germline V CDR1 and CDR2: MNHNY, SVGAGI (reference sequence). In DNA form, the CDR3 reads TGTGCCGCCTTGGCACAGGGACTCAATCAGCCCCAGCATTTT. As protein: CAALAQGLNQPQHF.

The J gene is TRBJ1-2, the V gene TRBV19; D ambiguous. Germline assignment: CDR1 LNHDA and CDR2 SQIVND (reference sequence). Trimming removed 11 bases from V and 2 bases from J, with 12 bases in between. CDR3 length equals 12 residues. Here the CDR3 DNA reads TGTGCCGCCCAAGGGCAGAACTATGGCTACACCTTC. It encodes CAAQGQNYGYTF.

V usage is TRBV7-9 and J usage is TRBJ2-7; unclear D gene. Germline-derived CDR1 and CDR2 are SEHNR and FQNEAQ (reference sequence). The CDR3 runs to 11 residues. V shed 3 bases and J shed 5 bases, with 5 bases lying between them. In nucleotides, the CDR3 is TGTGCCAGCAGCTTGTGGGACGAGCAGTACTTC. It encodes CASSLWDEQYF.

This chain joins TRBV2 and TRBJ1-2, with D unclear. Deletions cut 2 bases from V and 5 bases from J, with 12 bases between. The germline V gene encodes CDR1 SNHLY and CDR2 FYNNEI. This CDR3 is 14 amino acids long. The CDR3 region has the DNA TGTGCCAGCAGTGAAAATGGGGTATTGTATGGCTACACCTTC. Translation gives CASSENGVLYGYTF.

The rearrangement uses TRBV28 and TRBJ2-1, with D possibly TRBD1 on 6 matching bases. This CDR3 region has 14 residues. V lost 8 bases to trimming and J lost 3 bases, with 14 bases between them. CDR1 and CDR2 from the germline V gene are MDHEN and SYDVKM. CDR3 residues: CASYPGTRYNEQFF. The CDR3 DNA reads TGTGCCAGCTATCCGGGGACACGCTACAATGAGCAGTTCTTC.

The V and J genes are TRBV2 and TRBJ1-3; maybe TRBD1 (5 bases). The CDR3 has 16 amino acids. Trimming removed 9 bases from V and 0 bases from J, with 18 bases in between. CDR1 and CDR2 from the germline V gene are SNHLY and FYNNEI. Here the CDR3 reads CASANAGTLSGNTIYF. The CDR3 DNA reads as TGTGCCAGTGCAAATGCAGGGACGCTCTCTGGAAACACCATATATTTT.

J is TRBJ2-7 and V is TRBV6-6; TRBD1 matches at 11 bases. The CDR3 consists of 14 residues. The V segment lost 5 bases and the J segment 6 bases; nucleotides outside the gene matches: 6. The germline V gene has CDR1 MNHNY and CDR2 SVGAGI (reference sequence). CDR3 DNA: TGTGCCAGCAGTCCCATGGACAGGGGGCGCGAGCAGTACTTC. Protein product: CASSPMDRGREQYF.

The chain uses TRBV5-1 and TRBJ2-3, with TRBD2 identical over 9 bases. With 3 bases clipped from V and 2 bases from J, the junction kept 7 bases outside the gene matches. Germline V CDR1 and CDR2: SGHRS, YFSETQ. The CDR3 totals 16 residues. CDR3 DNA sequence: TGCGCCAGCAGCTCGACGACTAGCGGATACACAGATACGCAGTATTTT. This codes for CASSSTTSGYTDTQYF. The full variable domain, its missing parts supplied by reference TRBV5-1 and TRBJ2-3, is KAGVTQTPRYLIKTRGQQVTLSCSPISGHRSVSWYQQTPGQGLQFLFEYFSETQRNKGNFPGRFSGRQFSNSRSEMNVSTLELGDSALYLCASSSTTSGYTDTQYFGPGTRLTVL.

J is TRBJ1-4 and V is TRBV6-1; no clear D gene. V was pared by 6 bases and J by 8 bases, with 13 bases between. The CDR3 is 13 residues long. Germline loops: CDR1 MNHNS, CDR2 SASEGT. The DNA for the CDR3 is TGTGCCAGCAGCCTCCGGGAAGGAGAAAAACTGTTTTTT. Translating it yields CASSLREGEKLFF.

This chain links TRBV7-9 with TRBJ1-1; possible D gene TRBD1, 6 bases. CDR3 length: 14 residues. Trimming took off 5 bases at V and 6 bases at J, with 16 bases between the two ends. Germline V lookup: CDR1 SEHNR, CDR2 FQNEAQ (reference sequence). The CDR3 sequence is CASSPGVRGPEAFF. The CDR3, as DNA: TGTGCCAGCAGCCCCGGGGTCAGGGGCCCTGAAGCTTTCTTT.

The count of this clone is one. The rearrangement uses TRBV27 and TRBJ1-6, with 8 bases fitting TRBD1. CDR1 and CDR2 (germline): MNHEY, SMNVEV (reference sequence). V lost 5 bases, J lost 7 bases, and 4 bases stayed unmatched. This CDR3 contains 14 residues. CDR3 sequence reads: CASSQDRGNSPLHF. CDR3 in DNA: TGTGCCAGCAGTCAAGACAGGGGAAATTCACCCCTCCACTTT.

This sequence joins TRBV27 and TRBJ2-5; TRBD1 matches at 8 bases. With 6 bases clipped from V and 4 bases from J, the junction kept 4 bases outside the gene matches. The CDR3 covers 13 residues. CDR1 and CDR2 from the germline V gene are MNHEY and SMNVEV (reference sequence). CDR3 sequence reads: CASSRTGTETQYF. The CDR3 region has the DNA TGTGCCAGCAGCCGGACAGGGACAGAGACCCAGTACTTC.

J is TRBJ2-1 and V is TRBV6-6; 13 nucleotides align to TRBD2. The ends lost 1 base at V and 14 bases at J; junction bases unmatched: 8. CDR3 length: 15 amino acids. The V gene's germline CDR1 is MNHNY and CDR2 SVGAGI (reference sequence). The CDR3: CASSYLTSGRAKEFF. CDR3 DNA sequence: TGTGCCAGCAGTTACTTAACTAGCGGGAGGGCTAAGGAGTTCTTC.